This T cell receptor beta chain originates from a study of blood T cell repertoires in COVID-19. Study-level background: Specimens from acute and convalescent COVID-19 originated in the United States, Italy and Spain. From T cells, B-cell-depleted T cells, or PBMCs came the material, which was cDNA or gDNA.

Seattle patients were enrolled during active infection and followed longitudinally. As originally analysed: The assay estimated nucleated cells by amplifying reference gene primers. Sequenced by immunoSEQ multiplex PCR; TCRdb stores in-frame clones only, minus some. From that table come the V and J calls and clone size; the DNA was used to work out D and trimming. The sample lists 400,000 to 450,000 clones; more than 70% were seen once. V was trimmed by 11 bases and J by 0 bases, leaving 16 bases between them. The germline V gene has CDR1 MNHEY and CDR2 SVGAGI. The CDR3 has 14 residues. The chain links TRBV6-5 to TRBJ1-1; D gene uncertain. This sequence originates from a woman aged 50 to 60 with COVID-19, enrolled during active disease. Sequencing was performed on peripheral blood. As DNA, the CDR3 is TGTGCCTCAGCCCAGGAGGTGATGAACACTGAAGCTTTCTTT. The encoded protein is CASAQEVMNTEAFF.